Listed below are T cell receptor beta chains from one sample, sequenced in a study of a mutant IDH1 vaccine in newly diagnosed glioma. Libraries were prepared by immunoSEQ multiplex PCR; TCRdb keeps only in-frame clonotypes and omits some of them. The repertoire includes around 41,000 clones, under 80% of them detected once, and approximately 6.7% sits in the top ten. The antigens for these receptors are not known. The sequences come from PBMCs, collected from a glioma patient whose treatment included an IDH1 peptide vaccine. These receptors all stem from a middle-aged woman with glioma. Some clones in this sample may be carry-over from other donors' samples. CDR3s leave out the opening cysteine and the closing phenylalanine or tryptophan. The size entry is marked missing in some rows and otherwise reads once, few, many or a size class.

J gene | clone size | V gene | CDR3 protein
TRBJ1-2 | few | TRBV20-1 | SATGVGGYT
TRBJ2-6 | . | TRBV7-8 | ASSLAGTGANVLT
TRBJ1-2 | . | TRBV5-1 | ASSSTGNNYGYT
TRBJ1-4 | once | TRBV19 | ASRRVNEKLF
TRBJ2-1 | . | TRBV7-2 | ASSLYGRASGEQF
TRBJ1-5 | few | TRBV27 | ASGTQPQH
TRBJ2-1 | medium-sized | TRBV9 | ASSATNHEQF
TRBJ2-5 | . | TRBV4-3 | ASSQTTSGRETQY
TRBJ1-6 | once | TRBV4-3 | ASSGDVNSPLH
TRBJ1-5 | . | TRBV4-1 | ASSQVAQVNQPQH
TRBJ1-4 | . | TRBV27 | ASSLDRGLVKLF
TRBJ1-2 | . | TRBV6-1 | ASSEGGDWGYT
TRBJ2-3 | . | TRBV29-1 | SATSGFTDTQY
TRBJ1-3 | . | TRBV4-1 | ASSQRDLFSGNTIY
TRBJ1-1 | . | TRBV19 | ASSPSTDTEAF
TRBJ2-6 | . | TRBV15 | ATSVQGGSGANVLT
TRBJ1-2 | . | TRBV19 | ASSIGYDGYT
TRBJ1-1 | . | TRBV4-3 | ASSPKQTGWAF
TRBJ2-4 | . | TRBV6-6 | ASLSGAYKNIQY
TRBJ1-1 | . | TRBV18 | ASSLETMNTEAF
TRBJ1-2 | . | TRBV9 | ASSGTGDAYGYT
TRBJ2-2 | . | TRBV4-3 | ASSQGQGAGELF
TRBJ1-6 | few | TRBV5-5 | ASSQTGTGPSSYNSPLH
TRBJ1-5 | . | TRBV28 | ASSLGGWDGQPQH
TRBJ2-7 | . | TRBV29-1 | SVTSDPYEQY
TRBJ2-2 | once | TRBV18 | ASSPKLANTGELF
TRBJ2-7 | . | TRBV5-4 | ASSPGGRGDNYEQY
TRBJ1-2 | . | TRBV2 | ASAPGQGDYGYT
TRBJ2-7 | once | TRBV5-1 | ASSRDRAGEQY
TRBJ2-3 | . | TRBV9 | ASNDGPGIDTQY
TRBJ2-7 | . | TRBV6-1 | ASSEGPTILRGYEQY
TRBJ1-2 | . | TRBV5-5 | ASSLDARAYGYT
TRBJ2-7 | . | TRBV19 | ASNGEAGHEQY
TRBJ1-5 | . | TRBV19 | ASIPGGGRHSNQPQH
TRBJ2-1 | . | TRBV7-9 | ASSLSGGPTPNEQF
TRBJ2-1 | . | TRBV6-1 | ALGGRVGEQF
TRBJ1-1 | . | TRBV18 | ASIRDRGSTEAF
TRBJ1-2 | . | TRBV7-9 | ASSTYTVTGYT
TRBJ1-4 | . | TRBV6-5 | ASSRGEWNEKLF
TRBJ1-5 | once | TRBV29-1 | SVAQDGNQPQH
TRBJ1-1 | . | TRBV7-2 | ASSLNRGEAF